This TCR beta chain is drawn from a study of blood T cell repertoires in COVID-19 (dated by TCRdb to 2020 to 2021). As for the study more broadly: Samples from collaborators originated in the United States, Italy and Spain and spanned both the acute and convalescent phases of COVID-19. The prospective study material was composed of cDNA or gDNA derived from T cells, B-cell-depleted T cells, or PBMCs. Deeply sampled blood TCRbeta repertoires from subjects exposed to, actively infected with, or recovered from COVID-19 were included in the dataset. The repertoires were released in a freely available public database meant as a resource for research on the immune response to SARS-CoV-2. Samples were obtained from the ongoing ImmuneRACE study (first 160 participants) and from over a thousand subjects provided by 6 global collaborators. Sample metadata almost always included a de-identified subject ID, COVID-19 status, age in years and sex. Where available, HLA class I and class II types were taken from metadata supplied by the sample provider and were not determined by assay-based typing. What the study reported, not specific to this receptor: The quantity of clinical and demographic metadata differed by source and by participant and was supplied without curation.

TCRbeta CDR3 regions were amplified from genomic DNA by means of the immunoSEQ Assay, a bias-controlled multiplex PCR. Per the original workflow: The number of nucleated cells in each sample was estimated by amplification of reference gene primers within the assay. To quantify the absolute abundance of each unique TCRbeta CDR3 rearrangement, sequence reads were collapsed and filtered. For each sample, productive Simpson clonality was calculated as the square root of Simpson's diversity index across productive rearrangements. What TCRdb holds here is the immuneACCESS table cut down to in-frame rearrangements. Part of the clones is not present; checked against another copy, under half of the missing clones reflect an unresolved V gene, and the others are unexplained. V, J and clone size were drawn from that table, and D and trimming were deduced from the DNA. The sample table holds hundreds of thousands of clones, of which nearly 90% were seen once. The top ten constitute roughly 11% of the sample.

A distance of 17 bases separates the germline ends of V and J, which lose 5 bases and 1 base respectively. CDR1 MNHEY and CDR2 SMNVEV were looked up in the germline V gene (reference sequence). The CDR3, cysteine through phenylalanine, is 16 amino acids long. Left in the record is the CDR3 DNA by itself, 48 bases read in frame from the first base. Points on this clone: The antigen this receptor binds is unknown. No qualities accompany the bases; no much larger clone lies one base away.

At one collaborating source in Seattle, patients were enrolled during active infection and were followed longitudinally through the course of disease. The collaborating institutions used their own protocols to collect whole blood in K2EDTA tubes. For TCRbeta analysis, collaborators shipped samples as frozen whole blood, isolated PBMCs, or DNA extracted from either of those sample types. Recombination linked TRBV27 to TRBJ1-1; TRBD1 is perhaps the D gene, given 6 matching bases. The sequencing sample was made of peripheral blood. The TCR was taken from a woman in her twenties or thirties with COVID-19, enrolled during active disease. The CDR3 region reads CASSTTGRTANTEAFF. The DNA sequence is given as TGTGCCAGCAGTACCACAGGACGGACAGCGAACACTGAAGCTTTCTTT.